Listed below are T cell receptor beta chains from one sample, sequenced in a study of T cell responses to AZD1222 COVID-19 vaccine. Profiled with immunoSEQ multiplex PCR; TCRdb holds only in-frame clones, not every one. The table includes about 160,000 clones, 88% detected once. Material: peripheral blood, obtained on day 0 of AZD1222 vaccination. The receptors were sampled from an adult in good health. Both conserved end residues are part of each CDR3. D genes are given only for firm matches. Size tells how often a clone was seen (once, few, many) or the class of an expanded clone, and some rows leave it out.

size,D,V,length,J,CDR3,DNA
-,-,TRBV6-2/TRBV6-3,11,TRBJ2-7,CASSSPYEQYF,TGTGCCAGCAGTTCCCCCTACGAGCAGTACTTC
-,-,TRBV7-8,15,TRBJ1-1,CASSLVGRSNTEAFF,TGTGCCAGCAGCTTAGTTGGCCGATCGAACACTGAAGCTTTCTTT
once,TRBD1,TRBV27,15,TRBJ1-1,CASSSETGRWTEAFF,TGTGCCAGCAGTTCTGAGACAGGGAGGTGGACTGAAGCTTTCTTT
-,-,TRBV15,14,TRBJ2-1,CATSVREAYNEQFF,TGTGCCACCAGCGTGCGTGAGGCCTACAATGAGCAGTTCTTC
-,-,TRBV18,17,TRBJ2-2,CASSPWERLANTGELFF,TGTGCCAGCTCACCATGGGAGAGACTCGCGAACACCGGGGAGCTGTTTTTT
once,TRBD1,TRBV2,15,TRBJ1-2,CASREVGRGYDGYTF,TGTGCCAGCAGGGAAGTGGGCAGGGGGTATGATGGCTACACCTTC
-,-,TRBV14,13,TRBJ2-1,CASSQVVHNEQFF,TGTGCCAGCAGCCAAGTAGTTCACAATGAGCAGTTCTTC
-,-,TRBV29-1,13,TRBJ1-2,CSVKQGPNYGYTF,TGCAGCGTTAAACAGGGTCCTAACTATGGCTACACCTTC
-,TRBD1,TRBV24-1,17,TRBJ2-2,CATSAPPRGRPTGELFF,TGTGCCACCAGTGCCCCCCCGAGGGGGCGACCCACCGGGGAGCTGTTTTTT
-,-,TRBV4-3,15,TRBJ1-3,CASSQDRTTGNTIYF,TGCGCCAGCAGCCAAGATAGGACTACTGGAAACACCATATATTTT
-,-,TRBV6-1,16,TRBJ2-7,CASSGPRHTSSHEQYF,TGTGCCAGCAGTGGCCCGAGACACACCTCCTCCCACGAGCAGTACTTC
few,-,TRBV7-8,14,TRBJ1-4,CASSLAYKGEKLFF,TGTGCCAGCAGCTTAGCGTACAAGGGCGAAAAACTGTTTTTT
-,-,TRBV5-5,11,TRBJ1-5,CASSLGQPQHF,TGTGCCAGCAGCTTGGGGCAGCCCCAGCATTTT
-,TRBD2,TRBV10-3,14,TRBJ2-3,CAIRSGTGADTQYF,TGTGCCATCAGGAGCGGGACTGGCGCAGATACGCAGTATTTT
-,-,TRBV19,12,TRBJ1-2,CASSYGGNGYTF,TGTGCCAGTAGCTACGGGGGAAATGGCTACACCTTC
few,-,TRBV6-6,14,TRBJ2-7,CASSYEVGSYEQYF,TGTGCCAGCAGTTACGAGGTCGGTTCCTACGAGCAGTACTTC
-,-,TRBV29-1,14,TRBJ1-3,CSVDPGTGGNTIYF,TGCAGCGTTGACCCCGGGACGGGAGGAAACACCATATATTTT
-,-,TRBV29-1,13,TRBJ1-2,CSVDEAGNYGYTF,TGCAGCGTTGATGAGGCCGGGAACTATGGCTACACCTTC